Below, one TCR beta chain is given with its context. Per the study methods: How many nucleated cells were present was estimated from reference gene primer amplification. Repertoires were generated with immunoSEQ multiplex PCR, while TCRdb's copy carries only in-frame clones and drops some. V, J and clone size derive from that table, while D and trimming were established from the DNA sequence. This table holds approximately 500,000 clones, approximately 85% found once. This sample was taken from a study of blood T cell repertoires in COVID-19. Overall study context: Donors in the United States, Italy and Spain gave samples during acute or convalescent COVID-19. In each case, the material was cDNA or gDNA derived from T cells, B-cell-depleted T cells, or PBMCs.

The trim removed 1 base at V and 2 bases at J, leaving 3 bases unmatched. This CDR3 is built from 15 residues. In germline, CDR1 is SGHVS, CDR2 FNYEAQ. V gene TRBV7-6 combines with J gene TRBJ2-7; 9 bases are shared with TRBD2. Sequences were obtained from peripheral blood. The clonotype comes from a human donor in a cohort sampled during active COVID-19. CDR3 loop: CASSLEGLATYEQYF. DNA of the CDR3: TGTGCCAGCAGCTTAGAGGGACTAGCAACCTACGAGCAGTACTTC.